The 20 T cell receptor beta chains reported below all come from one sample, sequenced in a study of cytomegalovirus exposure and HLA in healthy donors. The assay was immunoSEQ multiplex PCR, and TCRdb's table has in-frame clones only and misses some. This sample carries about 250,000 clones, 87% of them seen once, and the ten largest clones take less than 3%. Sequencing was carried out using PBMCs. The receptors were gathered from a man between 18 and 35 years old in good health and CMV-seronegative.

CDR3 sequence (DNA): TGCGCCAGCAGCCCCTTCGGGGGGGGTCAGCCCCAGCATTTT. This translates into CASSPFGGGQPQHF. The chain links TRBV4-3 to TRBJ1-5, with a tentative D call TRBD1 (5 bases). CDR3 length: 14 residues. V lost 4 bases and J lost 6, with 13 bases in between. CDR1 LGHNA and CDR2 YSLEER come from the germline V gene.

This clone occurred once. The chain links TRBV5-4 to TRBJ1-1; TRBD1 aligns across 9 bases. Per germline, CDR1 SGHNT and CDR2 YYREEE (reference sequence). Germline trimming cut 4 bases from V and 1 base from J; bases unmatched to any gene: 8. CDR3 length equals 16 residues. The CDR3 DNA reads TGTGCCAGCAGCAGAAGTCCGGGACAGGGGAACACTGAAGCTTTCTTT. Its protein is CASSRSPGQGNTEAFF.

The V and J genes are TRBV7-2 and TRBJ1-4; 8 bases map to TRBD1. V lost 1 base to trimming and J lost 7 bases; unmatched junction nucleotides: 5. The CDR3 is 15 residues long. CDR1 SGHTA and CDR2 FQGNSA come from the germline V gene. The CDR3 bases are TGTGCCAGCAGCTTAGGACAGGGGAGTACTGAAAAACTGTTTTTT. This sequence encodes CASSLGQGSTEKLFF.

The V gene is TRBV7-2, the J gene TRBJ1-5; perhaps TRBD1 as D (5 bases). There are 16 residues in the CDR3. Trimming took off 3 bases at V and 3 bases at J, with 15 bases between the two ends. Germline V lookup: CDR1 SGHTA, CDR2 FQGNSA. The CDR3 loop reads CASSFQAGQVNQPQHF. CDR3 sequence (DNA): TGTGCCAGCAGCTTCCAAGCAGGGCAGGTCAATCAGCCCCAGCATTTT.

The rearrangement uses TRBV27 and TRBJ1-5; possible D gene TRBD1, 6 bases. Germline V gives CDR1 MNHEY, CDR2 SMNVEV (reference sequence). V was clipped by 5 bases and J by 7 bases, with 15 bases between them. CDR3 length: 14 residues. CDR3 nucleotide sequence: TGTGCCAGCAGTCCGTACAGGGCGGAACAGCCCCAGCATTTT. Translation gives CASSPYRAEQPQHF.

The CDR3 coding sequence is TGCGCCAGCAGCTTCGGGACAGGAGGTTACGAGCAGTACTTC. Translating it yields CASSFGTGGYEQYF. The chain employs TRBV5-1 and TRBJ2-7; 8 bases line up with TRBD1. Germline CDR1 and CDR2: SGHRS and YFSETQ. V dropped 2 bases and J dropped 4; count of bases not matched to a gene: 5. The CDR3 covers 14 residues. The whole variable domain, remainder taken from reference TRBV5-1 and TRBJ2-7, is KAGVTQTPRYLIKTRGQQVTLSCSPISGHRSVSWYQQTPGQGLQFLFEYFSETQRNKGNFPGRFSGRQFSNSRSEMNVSTLELGDSALYLCASSFGTGGYEQYFGPGTRLTVT.

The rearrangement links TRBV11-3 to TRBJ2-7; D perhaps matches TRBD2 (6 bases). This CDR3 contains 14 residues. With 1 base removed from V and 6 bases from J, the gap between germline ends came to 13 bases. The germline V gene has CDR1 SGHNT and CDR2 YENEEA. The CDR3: CASSLGRRGREQYF. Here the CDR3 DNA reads TGTGCCAGCAGCTTAGGCAGGCGGGGCCGCGAGCAGTACTTC.

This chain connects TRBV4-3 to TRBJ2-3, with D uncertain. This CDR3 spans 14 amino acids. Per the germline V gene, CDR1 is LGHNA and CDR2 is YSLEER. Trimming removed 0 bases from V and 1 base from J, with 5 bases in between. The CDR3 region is CASSQDTGTDTQYF. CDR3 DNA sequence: TGCGCCAGCAGCCAAGATACAGGCACAGATACGCAGTATTTT.

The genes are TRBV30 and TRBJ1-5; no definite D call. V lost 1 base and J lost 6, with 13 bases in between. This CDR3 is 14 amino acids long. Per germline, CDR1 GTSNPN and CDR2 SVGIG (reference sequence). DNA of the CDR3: TGTGCCTGGAGTGAGATAGCGCGGGGTCAGCCCCAGCATTTT. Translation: CAWSEIARGQPQHF. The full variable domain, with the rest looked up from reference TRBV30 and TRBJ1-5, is SQTIHQWPATLVQPVGSPLSLECTVEGTSNPNLYWYRQAAGRGLQLLFYSVGIGQISSEVPQNLSASRPQDRQFILSSKKLLLSDSGFYLCAWSEIARGQPQHFGDGTRLSIL.

CDR3 nucleotide sequence: TGTGCCAGCAGTTTATCTAGTGAGCAGTTCTTC. Amino acid sequence: CASSLSSEQFF. The V gene is TRBV2, the J gene TRBJ2-1; the D is unclear. Germline V gene lookup returns CDR1 SNHLY and CDR2 FYNNEI. V dropped 5 bases and J dropped 9 bases, with 8 bases sitting between them. This CDR3 is 11 amino acids long.

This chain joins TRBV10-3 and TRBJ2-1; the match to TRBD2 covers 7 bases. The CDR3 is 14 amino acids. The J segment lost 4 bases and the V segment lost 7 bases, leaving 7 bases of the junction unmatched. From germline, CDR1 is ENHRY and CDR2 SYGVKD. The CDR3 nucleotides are TGTGCCATCAAGGGGCTAGCGGCATACAATGAGCAGTTCTTC. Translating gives CAIKGLAAYNEQFF.

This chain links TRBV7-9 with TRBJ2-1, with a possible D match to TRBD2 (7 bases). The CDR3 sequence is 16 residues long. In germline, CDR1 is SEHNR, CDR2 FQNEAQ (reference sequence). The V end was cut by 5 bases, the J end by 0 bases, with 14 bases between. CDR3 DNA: TGTGCCAGCAGCCGCTCGAGGGGGGGCTCCTACAATGAGCAGTTCTTC. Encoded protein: CASSRSRGGSYNEQFF.

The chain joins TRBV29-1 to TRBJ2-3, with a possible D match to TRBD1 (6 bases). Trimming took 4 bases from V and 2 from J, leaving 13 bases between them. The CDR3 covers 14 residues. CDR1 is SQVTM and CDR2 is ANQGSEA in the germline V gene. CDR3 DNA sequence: TGCAGCGTTGTTGGGCAGGGGAACACAGATACGCAGTATTTT. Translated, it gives CSVVGQGNTDTQYF.

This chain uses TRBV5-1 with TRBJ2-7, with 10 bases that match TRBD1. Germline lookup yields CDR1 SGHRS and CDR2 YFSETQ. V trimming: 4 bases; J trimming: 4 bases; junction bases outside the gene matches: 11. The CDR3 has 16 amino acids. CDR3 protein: CASSPGQGKSGYEQYF. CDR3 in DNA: TGCGCCAGCAGCCCGGGACAGGGGAAGTCAGGATACGAGCAGTACTTC. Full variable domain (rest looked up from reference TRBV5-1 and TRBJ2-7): KAGVTQTPRYLIKTRGQQVTLSCSPISGHRSVSWYQQTPGQGLQFLFEYFSETQRNKGNFPGRFSGRQFSNSRSEMNVSTLELGDSALYLCASSPGQGKSGYEQYFGPGTRLTVT.

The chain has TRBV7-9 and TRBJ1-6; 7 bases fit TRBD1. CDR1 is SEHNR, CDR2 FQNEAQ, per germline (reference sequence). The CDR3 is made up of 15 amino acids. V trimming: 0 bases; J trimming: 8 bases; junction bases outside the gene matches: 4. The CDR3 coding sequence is TGTGCCAGCAGCTTAGCCGGGACAGCCTATTCACCCCTCCACTTT. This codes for CASSLAGTAYSPLHF.

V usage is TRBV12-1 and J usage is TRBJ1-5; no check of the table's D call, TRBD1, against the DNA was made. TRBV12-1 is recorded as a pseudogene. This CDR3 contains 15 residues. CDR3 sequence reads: CASSFRGQGNQPQHF. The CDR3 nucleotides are TGTGCCAGCAGCTTTCGGGGACAGGGCAATCAGCCCCAGCATTTT.

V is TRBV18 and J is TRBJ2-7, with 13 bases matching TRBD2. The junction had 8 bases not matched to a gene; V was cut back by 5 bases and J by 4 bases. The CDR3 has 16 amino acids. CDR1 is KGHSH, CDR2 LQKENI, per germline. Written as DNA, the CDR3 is TGTGCCAGCTCAGCAGCGACTAGCGGGGGGACATACGAGCAGTACTTC. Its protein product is CASSAATSGGTYEQYF.

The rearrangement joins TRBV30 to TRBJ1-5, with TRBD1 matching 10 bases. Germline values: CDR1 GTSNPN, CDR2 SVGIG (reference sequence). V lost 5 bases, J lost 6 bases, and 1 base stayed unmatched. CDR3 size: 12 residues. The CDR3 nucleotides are TGTGCCTGGGGGACAGGGGCTCAGCCCCAGCATTTT. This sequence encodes CAWGTGAQPQHF.

The CDR3 is CASSQDAGGNYGYTF. DNA of the CDR3: TGCGCCAGCAGCCAAGATGCCGGGGGGAACTATGGCTACACCTTC. This chain connects TRBV4-3 to TRBJ1-2, with D maybe TRBD1 (5 bases). Per germline, CDR1 LGHNA and CDR2 YSLEER. The V gene lost 0 bases and the J gene lost 2 bases, with 10 bases spanning the gap. CDR3 length equals 15 residues.

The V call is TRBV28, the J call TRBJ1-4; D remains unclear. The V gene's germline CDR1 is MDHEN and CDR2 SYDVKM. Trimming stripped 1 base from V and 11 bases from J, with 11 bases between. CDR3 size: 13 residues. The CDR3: CASSLSRLGKLFF. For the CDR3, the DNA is TGTGCCAGCAGTTTATCCAGACTCGGGAAACTGTTTTTT.